Listed below are T cell receptor beta chains from one sample, sequenced in a study of human T cells and chemical hapten exposure. TCRdb reanalysed the RACE reads using MiXCR and keeps one entry per CDR3 protein. The data hold more than 250,000 distinct CDR3 sequences, with around 7.3% observed a single time. The source was whole blood, collected in connection with sensitization to the hapten diphenylcyclopropenone (DPC). The receptors here all came from a man between 18 and 29 years old with alopecia areata. Some clones in this sample may be carry-over from other donors' samples. Both conserved end residues are part of each CDR3. D genes are given only for firm matches. The size entry is marked missing in some rows and otherwise reads once, few, many or a size class.

V gene	J gene	clone size	D gene	CDR3 DNA	CDR3 protein
TRBV15	TRBJ1-5	few	TRBD1	TGTGCCACCAGCAGAGATTATGGACAGGGGGACTATCAGCCCCAGCATTTT	CATSRDYGQGDYQPQHF
TRBV7-2	TRBJ1-6	NA	TRBD1	TGTGCCAGCAGCTCGATGGATGACAGGGCCTATAATTCACCCCTCCACTTT	CASSSMDDRAYNSPLHF
TRBV4-3	TRBJ1-1	NA	TRBD1	TGCGCCAGCAGCCAATCAACAGGGGGCTGGAACACTGAAGCTTTCTTT	CASSQSTGGWNTEAFF
TRBV28	TRBJ2-1	many	NA	TGTGCCAGCAGGCCGGGACTGATGTACAATGAGCAGTTCTTC	CASRPGLMYNEQFF
TRBV6-2/TRBV6-3	TRBJ2-1	many	NA	TGTGCCAGCGGACGGTTCTACGGGGAGCAGTTCTTC	CASGRFYGEQFF
TRBV5-1	TRBJ1-6	few	TRBD1	TGCGCCAGCAGCCACTCGACAGGGGTTTTTGGTTCACCCCTCCACTTT	CASSHSTGVFGSPLHF
TRBV3-1	TRBJ1-5	NA	NA	TGTGCCAGCAGCCAAGATGCAGTCCTCAATCAGCCCCAGCATTTT	CASSQDAVLNQPQHF
TRBV12-3/TRBV12-4	TRBJ2-3	NA	NA	TGTGCCAGCAGTTTAGCCCCGACAGGTTCTCCCACAGATACGCAGTATTTT	CASSLAPTGSPTDTQYF
TRBV12-3/TRBV12-4	TRBJ2-3	few	NA	TGTGCCAGCAGTTTAAGCAGTGGACCAAGCACAGATACGCAGTATTTT	CASSLSSGPSTDTQYF
TRBV7-2	TRBJ2-7	NA	NA	TGTGCCAGCAGCGCGGACGGCGTAATTTACTACGAGCAGTACTTC	CASSADGVIYYEQYF
TRBV11-2	TRBJ2-5	many	NA	TGTGCCAGCAGCTTAGTGGGGGCCCAAGAGACCCAGTACTTC	CASSLVGAQETQYF
TRBV5-1	TRBJ2-7	many	NA	TGCGCCAGCACCGGTTCCTACGAGCAGTACTTC	CASTGSYEQYF
TRBV4-3	TRBJ2-1	NA	TRBD2	TGCGCCAGCAGCCAAGATATCGGGCTAGCGGGGGTGGAGCAGTTCTTC	CASSQDIGLAGVEQFF
TRBV28	TRBJ2-7	many	NA	TGTGCCAGCAGTCTTCACCAGGCGGTGCCCTACGAGCAGTACTTC	CASSLHQAVPYEQYF
TRBV15	TRBJ2-3	few	NA	TGTGCCACCAGCAGGGACAAAAGAGTAGGGGATACGCAGTATTTT	CATSRDKRVGDTQYF
TRBV27	TRBJ2-6	few	NA	TGTGCCAGCAGTTTTATCGGGAGCTCTGGGGCCAACGTCCTGACTTTC	CASSFIGSSGANVLTF
TRBV7-8	TRBJ2-5	few	NA	TGTGCCAGCAGCTTGCTCTTCACGGCGATCCAAGAGACCCAGTACTTC	CASSLLFTAIQETQYF
TRBV3-1	TRBJ1-5	many	NA	TGTGCCAGCAGCCCCGGACGGGGAAGTGGGCCCCAGCATTTT	CASSPGRGSGPQHF
TRBV3-1	TRBJ2-1	few	TRBD1	TGTGCCAGCAGCCGGACAGGCCCGGCGTTCGTCAATGAGCAGTTCTTC	CASSRTGPAFVNEQFF
TRBV7-9	TRBJ1-2	few	TRBD1	TGTGCCAGCAGCCGAATATTCGACAGGGGGGTTGTGTACTATGGCTACACCTTC	CASSRIFDRGVVYYGYTF
TRBV20-1	TRBJ1-6	NA	NA	TGCAGTGTTATTTATCAGAGCTCCTATAATTCACCCCTCCACTTT	CSVIYQSSYNSPLHF
TRBV29-1	TRBJ1-2	many	NA	TGCAGCGCCGATTATGGCTACACCTTC	CSADYGYTF
TRBV20-1	TRBJ2-7	NA	NA	TGCAGTGCTAGCCGGACAACCTCGCGGGAGCAGTACTTC	CSASRTTSREQYF
TRBV2	TRBJ1-1	NA	TRBD1	TGTGCCAGCAGTCGTCGACAGGGTACTGAAGCTTTCTTT	CASSRRQGTEAFF
TRBV6-6	TRBJ2-1	NA	TRBD2	TGTGCCAGCAGTTCGGCACAGGGCGGGGGGGCCCTCTACAATGAGCAGTTCTTC	CASSSAQGGGALYNEQFF
TRBV7-2	TRBJ1-1	many	TRBD1	TGTGCCAGCAGCCCAGGGGGCACTGAAGCTTTCTTT	CASSPGGTEAFF
TRBV7-2	TRBJ2-1	many	TRBD2	TGTGCCAGCAGCGCCAAGAGCGGACTAGCGGGGGGGAATGAGCAGTTCTTC	CASSAKSGLAGGNEQFF
TRBV3-1	TRBJ1-3	many	NA	TGTGCCAGCAGCCACCGCAAGCCTTCGGGGGGCTTTGGAAACACCATATATTTT	CASSHRKPSGGFGNTIYF
TRBV7-2	TRBJ2-2	few	NA	TGTGCCAGCACCCCTAGCGCCGGGGAGCTGTTTTTT	CASTPSAGELFF
TRBV20-1	TRBJ1-5	NA	TRBD1	TGCAGTGCCGAACCCTCCGGGACAGGGGGCATCGGCAATCAGCCCCAGCATTTT	CSAEPSGTGGIGNQPQHF
TRBV20-1	TRBJ1-6	few	NA	TGCAGTCCCTTTGGACAGACCAATTCACCCCTCCACTTT	CSPFGQTNSPLHF
TRBV4-1	TRBJ2-3	NA	TRBD2	TGCGCCAGCAGCCAACCCCTCCAGCGGGGGCAACTGGTCACAGATACGCAGTATTTT	CASSQPLQRGQLVTDTQYF
TRBV11-1	TRBJ1-1	many	NA	TGTGCCAGCAGCTTATCGAGGAACACTGAAGCTTTCTTT	CASSLSRNTEAFF
TRBV12-3/TRBV12-4	TRBJ1-1	many	NA	TGTGCCAGCAGTTTTGGAGCGGCTGAAGCTTTCTTT	CASSFGAAEAFF
TRBV6-5	TRBJ2-5	few	NA	TGTGCCAGCGGGGCAGACCAAGAGACCCAGTACTTC	CASGADQETQYF
TRBV11-2	TRBJ2-7	NA	NA	TGTGCCAGCGGGGGGTCGACTAGTCCCATTTCCTACGAGCAGTACTTC	CASGGSTSPISYEQYF
TRBV25-1	TRBJ2-3	few	TRBD1	TGTGCCAGCAGTGACCTGGACAGGGGGACCGATACGCAGTATTTT	CASSDLDRGTDTQYF
TRBV29-1	TRBJ1-1	many	NA	TGCAGCGTCCTAGACACTGAAGCTTTCTTT	CSVLDTEAFF
TRBV11-1	TRBJ1-1	many	NA	TGTGCCAGCAGCTTACCGAGTGGGACTGAAGCTTTCTTT	CASSLPSGTEAFF
TRBV6-2/TRBV6-3	TRBJ1-2	few	NA	TGTGCCAGCAGTTACAGGACAGCTTATGGCTACACCTTC	CASSYRTAYGYTF
TRBV21-1	TRBJ2-3	many	NA	TGTGCCAGCAGCAAAGAGGTCAGGCGGGGGGATACGCAGTATTTT	CASSKEVRRGDTQYF
TRBV3-1	TRBJ1-1	NA	NA	TGTGCCAGCAGCCAGGGCCACTCGAACACTGAAGCTTTCTTT	CASSQGHSNTEAFF
TRBV3-1	TRBJ2-3	NA	NA	TGTGCCAGCAGCCGGGGAGGGGGACCAGATACGCAGTATTTT	CASSRGGGPDTQYF
TRBV16	TRBJ1-2	few	NA	TGTGCCAGCAGCCAATGGACGGATTCTAACTATGGCTACACCTTC	CASSQWTDSNYGYTF
TRBV4-1	TRBJ1-5	many	TRBD1	TGCGCCAGCAGCCAAGATTTCCAGGACAGGTTTAATTTTCAGCCCCAGCATTTT	CASSQDFQDRFNFQPQHF
TRBV7-2	TRBJ2-5	NA	NA	TGTGCCAGCAGCTTACAGGCGGTACAAGAGACCCAGTACTTC	CASSLQAVQETQYF
TRBV12-3/TRBV12-4	TRBJ2-1	NA	NA	TGTGCCAGCAGTTTGGCCGGGCCTCGAAACCCCCATGAGCAGTTCTTC	CASSLAGPRNPHEQFF